Each of the 24 T cell receptor beta chains below was sequenced from the same sample in a study of T cells after yellow fever vaccination (dated by TCRdb to about 2019). In the paper's terms, the treatment or condition label means: live attenuated yellow fever vaccine strain. The library was generated by 5' RACE. Instrument used: Illumina HiSeq 2500. TCRdb took the public reads, trimmed them with fastp at Q25, ran MiXCR for clone calling and kept in-frame beta chains. CDR3 protein duplicates are merged, each entry listing the most common genes and DNA. The sample table holds 620,000 or so distinct CDR3 sequences, of which less than 20% were seen once. The ten largest clones take up roughly 17% of the sample. The sequencing used PBMCs, collected about 5 days after the first yellow fever vaccination. The receptors originated from a man younger than 35 who received the YFV17D yellow fever vaccine.

The V call is TRBV6-2 or TRBV6-3, the J call TRBJ1-1; no clear D. V lost 8 bases, J lost 1 base, and 8 bases lay in between. The CDR3 covers 12 residues. The V gene's germline CDR1 is MNHEY and CDR2 SVGEGT. This chain's CDR3 is CASQDENTEAFF. CDR3 nucleotide sequence: TGTGCCAGCCAGGACGAGAACACTGAAGCTTTCTTT.

This clonotype was seen only a few times. This chain joins TRBV4-1 and TRBJ1-3; D is possibly TRBD1 (5 bases). Germline CDR1 is MGHRA and CDR2 is YSYEKL. The V and J ends lost 0 bases and 3 bases respectively, with 6 bases between them. This CDR3 is 14 amino acids long. The DNA for the CDR3 is TGCGCCAGCAGCCAAGAGGGACTTGGAAACACCATATATTTT. It yields the protein CASSQEGLGNTIYF.

This clonotype occurred a few times. V and J are TRBV20-1 and TRBJ2-2; TRBD1 aligns across 8 bases. This CDR3 has 16 residues. The germline CDR1 and CDR2 sequences are DFQATT and SNEGSKA (reference sequence). The J segment lost 2 bases and the V segment lost 4 bases, leaving 9 bases of the junction unmatched. The CDR3 nucleotides read TGCAGTGCTATAAAATTGGGACAGGAAAACACCGGGGAGCTGTTTTTT. It translates to CSAIKLGQENTGELFF.

The V gene is TRBV11-2, the J gene TRBJ2-5; either TRBD1 or TRBD2 may supply D (5 bases each). The length of the CDR3 is 14 residues. V lost 5 bases, J lost 1 base, and 11 bases lay in between. Germline assignment: CDR1 SGHAT and CDR2 FQNNGV. The CDR3 reads CASSTGTLQETQYF. Written as DNA, the CDR3 is TGTGCCAGCAGCACCGGGACCCTCCAAGAGACCCAGTACTTC.

The rearrangement links TRBV11-3 to TRBJ2-5; TRBD2 aligns across 16 bases. Losses at the gene ends were 6 bases for V and 5 bases for J; bases not matched to a gene: 9. The CDR3 totals 17 residues. Germline CDR1 and CDR2: SGHNT and YENEEA. CDR3 coding DNA: TGTGCCAGCAGTACCGGGACTAGCGGGGGGGCTCAGGAGACCCAGTACTTC. The encoded protein is CASSTGTSGGAQETQYF.

Comment on this clonotype: Being one base from a much bigger clone, this may be a read error. J is TRBJ2-3 and V is TRBV27; D gene uncertain. The CDR3 has 13 amino acids. CDR1 and CDR2 (germline): MNHEY, SMNVEV (reference sequence). V was pared by 6 bases and J by 1 base, with 8 bases between. CDR3 DNA: TGTGCCAGCAGCCATGGGGGCACAGATACGCAGTATTTT. Amino acid sequence: CASSHGGTDTQYF.

The chain employs TRBV19 and TRBJ1-2; D uncertain. There are 15 residues in the CDR3. Trimming took off 4 bases at V and 5 bases at J, with 17 bases between the two ends. Germline CDR1 LNHDA, CDR2 SQIVND (reference sequence). The CDR3 DNA reads TGTGCCAGTAGTACCCCTCTCCGGGGTGGGTATGGCTACACCTTC. Its translation: CASSTPLRGGYGYTF.

The V gene is TRBV7-8, the J gene TRBJ2-7; D is perhaps TRBD2 (5 bases). Trimming took off 1 base at V and 3 bases at J, with 13 bases between the two ends. The CDR3 length is 15 residues. CDR1 is SGHVS, CDR2 FQNEAQ, per germline. The CDR3: CASSLDPGRGYEQYF. The DNA of the CDR3 is TGTGCCAGCAGCTTAGATCCGGGAAGAGGCTACGAGCAGTACTTC.

The rearrangement links TRBV24-1 to TRBJ2-1, with 9 bases matching TRBD2. Germline values: CDR1 KGHDR, CDR2 SFDVKD. V lost 5 bases to trimming and J lost 7 bases; unmatched junction nucleotides: 11. The CDR3 loop spans 16 amino acids. The CDR3 bases are TGTGCCACCAGTGTTGTGCGGGGGGGCTTTAGAAATGAGCAGTTCTTC. Its protein product is CATSVVRGGFRNEQFF.

This clonotype has a count of ten or more. V gene TRBV29-1 combines with J gene TRBJ2-5; 7 bases are a match to TRBD1. Trimming at V came to 6 bases and at J to 5 bases, leaving 6 bases not matched to a gene. From germline, CDR1 is SQVTM and CDR2 ANQGSEA. This CDR3 is 12 amino acids long. The CDR3 reads CSVTGVEETQYF. CDR3 sequence (DNA): TGCAGCGTAACAGGGGTCGAGGAGACCCAGTACTTC. The full variable domain, rest sourced from reference TRBV29-1 and TRBJ2-5, is SAVISQKPSRDICQRGTSLTIQCQVDSQVTMMFWYRQQPGQSLTLIATANQGSEATYESGFVIDKFPISRPNLTFSTLTVSNMSPEDSSIYLCSVTGVEETQYFGPGTRLLVL.

The sample holds a few counts of this clonotype. The rearrangement uses TRBV7-9 and TRBJ1-2; D remains unclear. With 1 base removed from V and 7 bases from J, the gap between germline ends came to 13 bases. Germline V gene sequence: CDR1 SEHNR, CDR2 FQNEAQ (reference sequence). The CDR3 sequence is 14 residues long. The chain's CDR3 is CASSLDSPLSGYTF. In DNA, the CDR3 is TGTGCCAGCAGCTTAGACAGCCCCCTCTCTGGCTACACCTTC.

This clonotype was detected ten times or more. V gene TRBV4-1 combines with J gene TRBJ1-5; D not certain. Germline V CDR1 and CDR2: MGHRA, YSYEKL. The CDR3 length is 15 residues. Trimming took off 1 base at V and 4 bases at J, with 11 bases between the two ends. The DNA for the CDR3 is TGCGCCAGCAGCCAAGTAGCGGACGAAAATCAGCCCCAGCATTTT. Translating it yields CASSQVADENQPQHF.

This clonotype was counted at least ten times. The rearrangement uses TRBV3-1 and TRBJ2-1, with D uncertain. The CDR3 spans 12 residues. V lost 1 base and J lost 3, with 1 base in between. Germline assignment: CDR1 LGHDT and CDR2 YNNKEL (reference sequence). CDR3 in amino acids: CASSQGYNEQFF. The CDR3 DNA sequence: TGTGCCAGCAGCCAAGGCTACAATGAGCAGTTCTTC.

V is TRBV6-4 and J is TRBJ1-1; TRBD1 aligns across 10 bases. The germline CDR1 and CDR2 sequences are MRHNA and SNTAGT. The junction had 16 bases not matched to a gene; V was cut back by 11 bases and J by 1 base. This CDR3 is 17 amino acids long. This CDR3 is CAGSTSRDRGWNTEAFF. The CDR3 DNA reads TGTGCCGGCTCAACCAGCCGGGACAGGGGATGGAACACTGAAGCTTTCTTT.

The rearrangement uses TRBV29-1 and TRBJ2-7, with TRBD1 matching 12 bases. The CDR3 runs to 13 residues. Germline trimming cut 5 bases from V and 5 bases from J; bases unmatched to any gene: 4. Germline V lookup: CDR1 SQVTM, CDR2 ANQGSEA. The CDR3 region is CSVRGTGGHEQYF. Here the CDR3 DNA reads TGCAGCGTTAGGGGGACAGGGGGCCACGAGCAGTACTTC.

The chain links TRBV7-6 to TRBJ2-1; 8 nucleotides align to TRBD1. V lost 5 bases to trimming and J lost 7 bases; unmatched junction nucleotides: 10. Germline V gene data show CDR1 as SGHVS and CDR2 as FNYEAQ. The CDR3 loop spans 15 amino acids. The chain's CDR3 is CASSPRQGMRNEQFF. For the CDR3, the DNA is TGTGCCAGCAGCCCCCGACAGGGGATGAGGAATGAGCAGTTCTTC.

The V and J genes are TRBV3-1 and TRBJ2-7; the D gene is possibly TRBD2 (5 bases). Germline assignment: CDR1 LGHDT and CDR2 YNNKEL (reference sequence). V lost 5 bases and J lost 2, with 13 bases in between. The CDR3 has 14 residues. The CDR3 loop reads CASSSSAGTYEQYF. The CDR3 nucleotides read TGTGCCAGCAGCTCAAGTGCGGGTACCTACGAGCAGTACTTC.

This clonotype turned up a few times. The CDR3 region has the DNA TGTGCCAGCAGCTTAGCGTTCTCCGGGGGCGCAGTGAATGGCTACACCTTC. Amino acids: CASSLAFSGGAVNGYTF. V gene TRBV7-2 combines with J gene TRBJ1-2; D is perhaps TRBD1 (6 bases). The CDR3 sequence is 17 residues long. The V end lost 0 bases, the J end lost 6 bases, and 20 bases lay between the germline ends. Germline loops: CDR1 SGHTA, CDR2 FQGNSA. Using reference TRBV7-2 and TRBJ1-2 for the parts outside the CDR3, the full variable domain is GAGVSQSPSNKVTEKGKDVELRCDPISGHTALYWYRQSLGQGLEFLIYFQGNSAPDKSGLPSDRFSAERTGGSVSTLTIQRTQQEDSAVYLCASSLAFSGGAVNGYTFGSGTRLTVV.

The chain employs TRBV7-3 and TRBJ2-5; TRBD2 aligns across 13 bases. The junction had 11 bases not matched to a gene; V was cut back by 6 bases and J by 4 bases. Germline CDR1 and CDR2: SGHTA and FQGTGA. CDR3 length equals 17 residues. DNA of the CDR3: TGTGCCAGCAGTTCCGGGACTAGCGGGGCGACGTTAGAGACCCAGTACTTC. It specifies CASSSGTSGATLETQYF.

This clonotype was detected a few times. J is TRBJ1-3 and V is TRBV20-1; a possible D gene is TRBD1 (6 bases). Germline CDR1 and CDR2: DFQATT and SNEGSKA (reference sequence). V lost 6 bases and J 3 bases, leaving 21 bases between the germline ends. CDR3 length: 16 residues. In DNA form, the CDR3 reads TGCAGTGCCACAATAGGACAGCACGCAGGTGGAAACACCATATATTTT. It codes for CSATIGQHAGGNTIYF.

The gene calls are TRBV12-3 or TRBV12-4 and TRBJ2-1; D is unclear. This CDR3 region has 12 residues. The V and J ends lost 5 bases and 11 bases respectively, with 13 bases between them. The CDR3 DNA follows: TGTGCCAGCAGTCCCTACCAGTTTCAGCAGTTCTTC. Its translation: CASSPYQFQQFF.

This clonotype was recorded a few times. This sequence joins TRBV20-1 and TRBJ1-1, with D hard to call. CDR1 and CDR2 from the germline V gene are DFQATT and SNEGSKA (reference sequence). This CDR3 spans 15 amino acids. With 0 bases removed from V and 2 bases from J, the gap between germline ends came to 13 bases. Here the CDR3 DNA reads TGCAGTGCTAGAGATGTGGCCAGTCTCAACACTGAAGCTTTCTTT. Protein product: CSARDVASLNTEAFF.

The chain combines TRBV20-1 with TRBJ1-4; D call uncertain. V was shortened by 6 bases and J by 4 bases, with 18 bases between the two germline ends. CDR3 length: 15 residues. Germline CDR1 is DFQATT and CDR2 is SNEGSKA (reference sequence). The CDR3 spells CSAPPAPGFNEKLFF. In DNA, the CDR3 is TGCAGTGCCCCACCCGCGCCGGGCTTTAATGAAAAACTGTTTTTT.

At least ten counts were recorded for this clonotype. V gene TRBV10-3 combines with J gene TRBJ2-6; a possible D gene is TRBD2 (6 bases). Germline-derived CDR1 and CDR2 are ENHRY and SYGVKD. The CDR3 spans 16 residues. The germline V and J ends were trimmed by 4 bases and 2 bases, with 12 bases remaining between them. The CDR3 DNA reads TGTGCCATCAGTGGAACAGGAGGGGCTGGGGCCAACGTCCTGACTTTC. The encoded protein is CAISGTGGAGANVLTF.